Shown below are 5 T cell receptor beta chains from a single sample sequenced in a study of blood T cell repertoires in COVID-19. Libraries were prepared by immunoSEQ multiplex PCR; TCRdb keeps only in-frame clonotypes and omits some of them. Of about 160,000 clones detected, 70% to 85% appear once; the ten largest clones hold 6.9%. The sample taken for sequencing was peripheral blood. All receptors derive from a man older than 75 with COVID-19, enrolled during active disease.

V is TRBV5-1 and J is TRBJ2-2; tentative D call: TRBD1 (6 bases). This CDR3 has 15 amino acids. V was trimmed by 5 bases and J by 5 bases, leaving 16 bases between them. In germline, CDR1 is SGHRS, CDR2 YFSETQ. The CDR3 DNA follows: TGCGCCAGCAGTAGACAGGCCCGACGGACCGGGGAGCTGTTTTTT. This translates into CASSRQARRTGELFF. Complete variable domain (other parts from reference TRBV5-1 and TRBJ2-2): KAGVTQTPRYLIKTRGQQVTLSCSPISGHRSVSWYQQTPGQGLQFLFEYFSETQRNKGNFPGRFSGRQFSNSRSEMNVSTLELGDSALYLCASSRQARRTGELFFGEGSRLTVL.

V is TRBV10-3 and J is TRBJ1-4, with 8 bases that match TRBD1. Germline trimming cut 5 bases from V and 3 bases from J; bases unmatched to any gene: 11. Looked up from germline, CDR1 is ENHRY and CDR2 is SYGVKD. This CDR3 region has 17 residues. The CDR3 nucleotides read TGTGCCATCAGTAACTCGCAGGGGGCTGTCGCTAATGAAAAACTGTTTTTT. The encoded protein is CAISNSQGAVANEKLFF.

The chain joins TRBV11-2 to TRBJ2-3; D is unresolved. The CDR3 runs to 15 residues. Germline CDR1 reads SGHAT; CDR2 reads FQNNGV. The V gene lost 3 bases and the J gene lost 0 bases, with 10 bases spanning the gap. The CDR3 DNA follows: TGTGCCAGCAGCTTTAGCCTGACTAGCACAGATACGCAGTATTTT. Amino acids: CASSFSLTSTDTQYF.

This clone was counted once. The rearrangement uses TRBV9 and TRBJ2-6, with unresolved D. CDR1 is SGDLS and CDR2 is YYNGEE in the germline V gene. This CDR3 region has 14 residues. V lost 4 bases and J lost 0, with 5 bases in between. The CDR3 nucleotides are TGTGCCAGCAGCATCGGCTCTGGGGCCAACGTCCTGACTTTC. Protein sequence: CASSIGSGANVLTF.

The genes are TRBV19 and TRBJ2-2; possibly TRBD1 for D (6 bases). V shed 0 bases and J shed 7 bases, with 9 bases lying between them. This CDR3 is built from 14 residues. Germline V gene lookup returns CDR1 LNHDA and CDR2 SQIVND (reference sequence). The CDR3 DNA reads TGTGCCAGTAGTATAGACAGGGGTGGCGGGGAGCTGTTTTTT. Translated: CASSIDRGGGELFF.